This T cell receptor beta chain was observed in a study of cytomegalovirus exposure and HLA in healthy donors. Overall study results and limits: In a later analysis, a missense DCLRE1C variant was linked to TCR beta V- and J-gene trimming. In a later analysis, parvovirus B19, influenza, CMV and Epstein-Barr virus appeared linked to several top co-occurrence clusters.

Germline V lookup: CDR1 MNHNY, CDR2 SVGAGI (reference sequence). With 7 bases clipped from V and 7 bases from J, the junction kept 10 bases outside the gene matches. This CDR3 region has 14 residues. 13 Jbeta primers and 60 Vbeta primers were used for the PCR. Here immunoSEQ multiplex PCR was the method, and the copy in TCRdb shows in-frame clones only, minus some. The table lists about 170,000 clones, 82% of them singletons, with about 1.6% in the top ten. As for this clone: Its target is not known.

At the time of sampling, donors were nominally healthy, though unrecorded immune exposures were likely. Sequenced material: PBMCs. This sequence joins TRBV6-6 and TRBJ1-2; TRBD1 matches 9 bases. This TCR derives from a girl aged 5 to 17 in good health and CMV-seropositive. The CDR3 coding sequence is TGTGCCAGCACCCCAGGACAGGGGATTCGTGGCTACACCTTC. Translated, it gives CASTPGQGIRGYTF.